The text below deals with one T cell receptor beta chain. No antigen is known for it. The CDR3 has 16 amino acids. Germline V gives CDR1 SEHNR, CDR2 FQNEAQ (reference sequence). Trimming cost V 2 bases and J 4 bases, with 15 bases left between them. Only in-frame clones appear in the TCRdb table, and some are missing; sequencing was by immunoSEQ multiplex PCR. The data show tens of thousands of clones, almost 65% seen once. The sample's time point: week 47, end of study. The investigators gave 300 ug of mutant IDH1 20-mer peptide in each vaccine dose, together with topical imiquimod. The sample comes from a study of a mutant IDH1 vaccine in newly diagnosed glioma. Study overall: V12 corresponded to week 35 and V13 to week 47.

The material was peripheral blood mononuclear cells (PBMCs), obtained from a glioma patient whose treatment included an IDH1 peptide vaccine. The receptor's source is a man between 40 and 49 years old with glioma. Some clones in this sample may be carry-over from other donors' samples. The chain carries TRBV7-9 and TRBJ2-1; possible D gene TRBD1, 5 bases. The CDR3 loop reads CASSLFGGASYNEQFF. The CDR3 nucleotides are TGTGCCAGCAGCTTATTCGGTGGGGCCTCATACAATGAGCAGTTCTTC.